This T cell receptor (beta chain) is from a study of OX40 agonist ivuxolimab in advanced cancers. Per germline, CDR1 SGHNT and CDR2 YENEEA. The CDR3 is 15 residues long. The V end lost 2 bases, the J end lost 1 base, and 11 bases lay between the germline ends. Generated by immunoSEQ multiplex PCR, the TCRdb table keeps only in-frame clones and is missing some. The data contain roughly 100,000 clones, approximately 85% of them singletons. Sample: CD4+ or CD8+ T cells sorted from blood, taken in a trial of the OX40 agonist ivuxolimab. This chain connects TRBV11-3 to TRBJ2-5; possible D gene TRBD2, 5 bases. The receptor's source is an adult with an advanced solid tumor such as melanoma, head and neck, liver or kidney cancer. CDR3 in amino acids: CASSLYEGFQETQYF. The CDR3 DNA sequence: TGTGCCAGCAGCTTATATGAGGGCTTCCAAGAGACCCAGTACTTC.